The sequence of this T cell receptor (beta chain) was determined in a study of blood T cells in healthy people across ages. Study context: Capturing about one barcoded beta molecule per two T cells was achieved by template switching.

With a J-beta primer mix and a sample-barcoded 5' primer, a second PCR ran about 7 to 12 cycles. Each CDR3 protein gets one entry after TCRdb re-called the 5' RACE reads with MiXCR. The data hold 1.5 million to 2 million distinct CDR3 sequences, with about 32% observed a single time. Per the germline V gene, CDR1 is SQVTM and CDR2 is ANQGSEA. The CDR3 has 13 amino acids. Between the trimmed V and J ends, which lost 4 bases and 0 bases, there was a span of 6 bases. The rearrangement links TRBV29-1 to TRBJ1-4; the D is unclear. Sample: blood. The TCR comes from a woman in her 30s in good health. As DNA, the CDR3 is TGCAGCGTTGGTCTCTCAACTAATGAAAAACTGTTTTTT. It yields the protein CSVGLSTNEKLFF.